The next 8 T cell receptor beta chains were all read from a single sample in a study of graft-versus-host responses after intestinal transplantation. Using immunoSEQ multiplex PCR, the repertoire was profiled, and TCRdb retains in-frame clones only, with some absent. The profile covers 75,000 to 100,000 clones, with 80% to 95% appearing a single time and 0.4% to 0.6% taken by the ten largest. Their antigens remain unidentified. The specimen was unstimulated CD8+ T cells sorted from spleen or lymph node cells, collected before intestinal transplant. These receptors were obtained from a human donor who received an intestinal transplant.

The CDR3, as DNA: TGTGCCAGCAGCCAAGATCCCGCGTTTTCCTACAATGAGCAGTTCTTC. It encodes CASSQDPAFSYNEQFF. This chain uses TRBV4-2 with TRBJ2-1; D gene ambiguous. Germline lookup yields CDR1 LGHNA and CDR2 YNFKEQ. This CDR3 comprises 16 residues. V was shortened by 0 bases and J by 1 base, with 10 bases between the two germline ends.

V usage is TRBV27 and J usage is TRBJ1-2; D is possibly TRBD1 (6 bases). Trimming cost V 4 bases and J 4 bases, with 13 bases left between them. Per germline, CDR1 MNHEY and CDR2 SMNVEV (reference sequence). This CDR3 has 14 residues. As DNA, the CDR3 is TGTGCCAGCAGTTGGCAGGGGAGAGGCTATGGCTACACCTTC. Protein sequence: CASSWQGRGYGYTF.

The chain links TRBV6-5 to TRBJ1-1, with TRBD1 matching 8 bases. The CDR3 is made up of 15 amino acids. J lost 5 bases, V lost 3 bases, and 8 bases had no gene match. Germline values: CDR1 MNHEY, CDR2 SVGAGI. The CDR3 bases are TGTGCCAGCAGTTATGAGGAGACAGGGGTTACTGAAGCTTTCTTT. Its protein is CASSYEETGVTEAFF.

The rearrangement links TRBV29-1 to TRBJ2-3, with TRBD2 matching over 7 bases. The germline V gene encodes CDR1 SQVTM and CDR2 ANQGSEA. CDR3 length equals 15 residues. V was clipped by 6 bases and J by 2 bases; unmatched bases: 11. CDR3 region: CSVDGTTRSTDTQYF. The CDR3 nucleotides are TGCAGCGTCGATGGGACTACACGGTCCACAGATACGCAGTATTTT.

The V and J genes are TRBV9 and TRBJ1-2, with D perhaps TRBD1 (5 bases). V was clipped by 4 bases and J by 6 bases, with 19 bases between them. This CDR3 has 15 residues. CDR1 SGDLS and CDR2 YYNGEE come from the germline V gene. The CDR3 DNA reads TGTGCCAGCAGCTCTAATCCAGGGCGCATCGATGGCTACACCTTC. As protein: CASSSNPGRIDGYTF.

J is TRBJ1-5 and V is TRBV5-1; possible D gene TRBD1, 6 bases. This CDR3 is built from 16 residues. Germline CDR1 reads SGHRS; CDR2 reads YFSETQ. Trimming cost V 2 bases and J 0 bases, with 12 bases left between them. This CDR3 reads CASSLQGPYSNQPQHF. In DNA, the CDR3 is TGCGCCAGCAGCTTACAGGGCCCATATAGCAATCAGCCCCAGCATTTT.

The chain employs TRBV6-1 and TRBJ1-4; 7 bases are a match to TRBD1. The CDR3 is made up of 15 amino acids. Germline V CDR1 and CDR2: MNHNS, SASEGT. After removal of 3 bases from V and 0 bases from J, the junction contained 1 base not matched to a gene. The CDR3 region is CASSDGTATNEKLFF. CDR3 sequence (DNA): TGTGCCAGCAGTGATGGGACAGCAACTAATGAAAAACTGTTTTTT.

This clone was observed once. The chain has TRBV11-1 and TRBJ1-5; the match to TRBD1 covers 9 bases. This CDR3 region has 15 residues. V gave up 5 bases and J gave up 1 base; unmatched junction bases: 3. Germline V gene data show CDR1 as SGHAT and CDR2 as FQDESV (reference sequence). In DNA, the CDR3 is TGTGCCAGCAGCCAAGGGACAGGGAGCAATCAGCCCCAGCATTTT. Amino acid sequence: CASSQGTGSNQPQHF.